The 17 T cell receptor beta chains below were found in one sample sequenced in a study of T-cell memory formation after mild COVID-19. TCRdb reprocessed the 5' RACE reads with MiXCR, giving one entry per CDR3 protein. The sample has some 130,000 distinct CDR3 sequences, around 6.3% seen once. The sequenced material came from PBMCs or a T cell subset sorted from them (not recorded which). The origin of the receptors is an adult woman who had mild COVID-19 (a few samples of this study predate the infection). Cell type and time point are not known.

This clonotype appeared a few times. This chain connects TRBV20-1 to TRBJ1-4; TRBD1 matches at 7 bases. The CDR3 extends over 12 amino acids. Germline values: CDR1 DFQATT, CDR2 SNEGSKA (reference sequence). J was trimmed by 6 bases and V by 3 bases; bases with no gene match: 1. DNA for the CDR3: TGCAGTGCTAGGGGACAGCATGAAAAACTGTTTTTT. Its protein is CSARGQHEKLFF.

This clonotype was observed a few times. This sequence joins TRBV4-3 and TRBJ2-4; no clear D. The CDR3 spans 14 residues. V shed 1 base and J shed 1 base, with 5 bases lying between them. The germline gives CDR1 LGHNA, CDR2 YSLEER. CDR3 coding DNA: TGCGCCAGCAGCCAAGCCAGGGCCAAAAACATTCAGTACTTC. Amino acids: CASSQARAKNIQYF.

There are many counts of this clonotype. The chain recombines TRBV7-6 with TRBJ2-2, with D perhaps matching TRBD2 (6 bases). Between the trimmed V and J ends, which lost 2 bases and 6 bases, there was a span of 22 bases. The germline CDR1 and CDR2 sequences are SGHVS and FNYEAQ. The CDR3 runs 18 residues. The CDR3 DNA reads TGTGCCAGCAGCTTAAGGGATCCGGGATCCACGGGGGCCGGGGAGCTGTTTTTT. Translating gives CASSLRDPGSTGAGELFF.

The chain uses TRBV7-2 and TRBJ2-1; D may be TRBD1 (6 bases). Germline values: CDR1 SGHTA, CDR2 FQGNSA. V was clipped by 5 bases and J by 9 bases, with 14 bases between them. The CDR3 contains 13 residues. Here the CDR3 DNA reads TGTGCCAGCAGCACGACAGGCTCGGGTGAGCAGTTCTTC. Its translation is CASSTTGSGEQFF.

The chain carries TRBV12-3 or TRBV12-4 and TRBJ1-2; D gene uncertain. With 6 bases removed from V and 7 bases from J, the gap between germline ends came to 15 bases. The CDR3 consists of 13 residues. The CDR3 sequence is CASSPSVLGGYTF. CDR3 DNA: TGTGCCAGCAGCCCTTCGGTACTGGGTGGCTACACCTTC.

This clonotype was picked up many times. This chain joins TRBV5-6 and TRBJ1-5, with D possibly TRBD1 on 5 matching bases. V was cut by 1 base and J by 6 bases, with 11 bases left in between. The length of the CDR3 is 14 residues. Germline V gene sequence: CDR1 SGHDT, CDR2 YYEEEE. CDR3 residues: CASSLSAGPQPQHF. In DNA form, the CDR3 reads TGTGCCAGCAGCTTGAGTGCGGGGCCTCAGCCCCAGCATTTT.

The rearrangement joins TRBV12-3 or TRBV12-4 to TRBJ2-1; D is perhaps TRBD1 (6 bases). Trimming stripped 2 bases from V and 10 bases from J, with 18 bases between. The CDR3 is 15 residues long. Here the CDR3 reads CASSLYLRQAEEQFF. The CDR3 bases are TGTGCCAGCAGTTTATACCTACGACAGGCTGAGGAGCAGTTCTTC.

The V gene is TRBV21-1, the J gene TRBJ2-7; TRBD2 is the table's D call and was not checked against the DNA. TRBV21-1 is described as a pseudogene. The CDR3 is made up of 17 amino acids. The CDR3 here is CASSPRSLAGVSYEQYF. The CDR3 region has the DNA TGTGCCAGCAGCCCCCGGTCCCTAGCGGGGGTCTCCTACGAGCAGTACTTC.

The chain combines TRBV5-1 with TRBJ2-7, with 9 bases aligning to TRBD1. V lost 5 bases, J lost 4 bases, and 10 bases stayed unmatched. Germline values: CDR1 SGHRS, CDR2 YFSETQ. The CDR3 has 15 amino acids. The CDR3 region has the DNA TGCGCCAGCAGTCTAGAGGGGACAGGGAGTTACGAGCAGTACTTC. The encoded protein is CASSLEGTGSYEQYF. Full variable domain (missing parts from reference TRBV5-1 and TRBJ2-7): KAGVTQTPRYLIKTRGQQVTLSCSPISGHRSVSWYQQTPGQGLQFLFEYFSETQRNKGNFPGRFSGRQFSNSRSEMNVSTLELGDSALYLCASSLEGTGSYEQYFGPGTRLTVT.

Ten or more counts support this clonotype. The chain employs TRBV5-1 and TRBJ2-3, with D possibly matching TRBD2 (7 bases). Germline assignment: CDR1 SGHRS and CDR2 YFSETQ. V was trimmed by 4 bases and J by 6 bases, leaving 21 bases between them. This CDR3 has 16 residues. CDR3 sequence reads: CASSPPRGAKGDTQYF. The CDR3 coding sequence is TGCGCCAGCAGCCCCCCCCGGGGGGCGAAGGGGGATACGCAGTATTTT.

The CDR3 DNA is TGTGCCAGCAGCTTGGTTGGGACAGGGGGTGACAATGAGCAGTTCTTC. Encoded protein: CASSLVGTGGDNEQFF. This sequence joins TRBV5-6 and TRBJ2-1, with 11 bases matching TRBD1. CDR1 and CDR2 from the germline V gene are SGHDT and YYEEEE. After removal of 0 bases from V and 5 bases from J, the junction contained 4 bases not matched to a gene. The CDR3 runs 16 residues. Combining the CDR3 with reference TRBV5-6 and TRBJ2-1 gives the whole variable domain DAGVTQSPTHLIKTRGQQVTLRCSPKSGHDTVSWYQQALGQGPQFIFQYYEEEERQRGNFPDRFSGHQFPNYSSELNVNALLLGDSALYLCASSLVGTGGDNEQFFGPGTRLTVL.

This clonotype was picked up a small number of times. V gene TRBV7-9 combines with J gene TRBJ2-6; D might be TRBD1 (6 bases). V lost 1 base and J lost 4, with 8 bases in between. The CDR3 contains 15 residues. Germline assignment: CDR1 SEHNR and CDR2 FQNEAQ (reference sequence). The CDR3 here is CASSLGGLGANVLTF. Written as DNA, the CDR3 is TGTGCCAGCAGCTTAGGGGGGCTCGGGGCCAACGTCCTGACTTTC.

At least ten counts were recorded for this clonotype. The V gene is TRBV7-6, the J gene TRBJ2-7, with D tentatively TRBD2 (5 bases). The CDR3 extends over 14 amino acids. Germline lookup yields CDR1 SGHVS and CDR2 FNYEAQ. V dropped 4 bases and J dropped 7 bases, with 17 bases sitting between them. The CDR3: CASSSRSGKMEQYF. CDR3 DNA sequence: TGTGCCAGCAGCTCCCGGTCCGGGAAAATGGAGCAGTACTTC.

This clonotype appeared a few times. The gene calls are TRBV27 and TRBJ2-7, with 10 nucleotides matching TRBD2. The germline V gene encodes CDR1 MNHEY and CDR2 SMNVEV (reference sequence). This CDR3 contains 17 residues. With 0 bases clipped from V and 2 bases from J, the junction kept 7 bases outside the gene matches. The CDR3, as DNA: TGTGCCAGCAGTTTATCAGGCTGGACTAGCGGTACCTACGAGCAGTACTTC. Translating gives CASSLSGWTSGTYEQYF.

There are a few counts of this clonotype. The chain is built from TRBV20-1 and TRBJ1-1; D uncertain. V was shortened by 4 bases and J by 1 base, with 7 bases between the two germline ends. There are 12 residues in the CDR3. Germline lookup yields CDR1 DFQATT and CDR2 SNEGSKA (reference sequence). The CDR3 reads CSATPRNTEAFF. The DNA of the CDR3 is TGCAGTGCTACACCCAGGAACACTGAAGCTTTCTTT.

The CDR3 sequence: CASGVLGGNTIYF. The CDR3 bases are TGTGCCAGCGGGGTTCTGGGTGGAAACACCATATATTTT. This chain uses TRBV12-3 or TRBV12-4 with TRBJ1-3; D is unresolved. The CDR3 loop spans 13 amino acids. The V gene lost 8 bases and the J gene lost 3 bases, with 11 bases spanning the gap.

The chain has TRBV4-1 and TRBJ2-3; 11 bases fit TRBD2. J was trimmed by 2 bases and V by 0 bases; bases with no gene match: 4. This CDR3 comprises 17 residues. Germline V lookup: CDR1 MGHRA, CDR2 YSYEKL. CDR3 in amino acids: CASSQDQLAGATDTQYF. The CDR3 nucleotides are TGCGCCAGCAGCCAAGATCAACTAGCGGGGGCCACAGATACGCAGTATTTT.